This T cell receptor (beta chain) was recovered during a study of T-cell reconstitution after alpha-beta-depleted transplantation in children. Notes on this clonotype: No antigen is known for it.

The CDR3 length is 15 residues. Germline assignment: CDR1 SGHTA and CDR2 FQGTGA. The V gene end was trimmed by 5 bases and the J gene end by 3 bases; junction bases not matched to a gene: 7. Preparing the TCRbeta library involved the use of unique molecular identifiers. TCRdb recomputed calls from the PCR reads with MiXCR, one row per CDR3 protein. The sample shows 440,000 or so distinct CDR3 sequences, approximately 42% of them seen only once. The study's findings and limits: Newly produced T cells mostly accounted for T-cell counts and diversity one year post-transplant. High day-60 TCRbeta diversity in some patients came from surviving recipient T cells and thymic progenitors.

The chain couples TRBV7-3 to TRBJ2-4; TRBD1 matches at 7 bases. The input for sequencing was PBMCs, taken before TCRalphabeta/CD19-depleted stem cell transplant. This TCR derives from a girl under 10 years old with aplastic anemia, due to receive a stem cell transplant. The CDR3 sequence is CASSVTGDGKNIQYF. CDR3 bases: TGTGCCAGCAGCGTTACAGGGGATGGCAAAAACATTCAGTACTTC.